This TCR beta chain derives from a study of control samples from healthy donors and cancer patients. The repertoire was sequenced with immunoSEQ multiplex PCR; TCRdb's copy has only in-frame clones and lacks some. The table records about 170,000 clones, over 85% of them present only once. Germline V CDR1 and CDR2: MNHEY, SVGAGI. V was cut by 2 bases and J by 8 bases, with 18 bases left in between. The CDR3 is 15 amino acids. Input material: blood. The clonotype comes from a woman aged 55-70 years in good health. The V call is TRBV6-5, the J call TRBJ1-2, with D possibly matching TRBD1 (5 bases). DNA for the CDR3: TGTGCCAGCAGTTACGGCGGGGCAAAGTACCACGGCTACACCTTC. It codes for CASSYGGAKYHGYTF.